These T cell receptor beta chains were read from a single sample in a study of shared clonotypes between healthy human individuals. The data were produced by immunoSEQ multiplex PCR, yet TCRdb's version contains in-frame clones alone and is incomplete. The table records about 480,000 clones, about three quarters of them present only once. Sequenced sample: PBMCs. All receptors derive from a woman aged 40 to 50 in good health. Some clones in this sample may be carry-over from other donors' samples. The CDR3 runs from the conserved cysteine through the conserved F or W. The D gene is left open where the match is weak. Clone size is shown for a subset of rows, as once, few, many or a class of expanded clone.

j_gene	v_gene	abundance	len	d_gene	CDR3aa	CDR3nt
TRBJ1-4	TRBV27	once	14	NA	CASSWGATNEKLFF	TGTGCCAGCAGTTGGGGGGCAACTAATGAAAAACTGTTTTTT
TRBJ2-2	TRBV27	NA	14	NA	CASTSIGGAGELFF	TGTGCCAGCACCTCGATAGGGGGGGCCGGGGAGCTGTTTTTT
TRBJ2-7	TRBV4-2	NA	13	NA	CASSPRLVYEQYF	TGTGCCAGCAGCCCCAGACTCGTTTACGAGCAGTACTTC
TRBJ2-5	TRBV7-9	once	13	NA	CASSLGGQETQYF	TGTGCCAGCAGCTTAGGCGGGCAAGAGACCCAGTACTTC
TRBJ2-4	TRBV19	NA	14	TRBD1	CASGDSLAKNIQYF	TGTGCCAGTGGGGACAGTCTAGCCAAAAACATTCAGTACTTC
TRBJ1-2	TRBV7-9	NA	15	TRBD1	CASSLVSGQGFGYTF	TGTGCCAGCAGCTTAGTGTCGGGACAGGGGTTTGGCTACACCTTC
TRBJ2-1	TRBV5-1	NA	14	TRBD2	CASSLARRGNEQFF	TGCGCCAGCAGCTTGGCTCGGCGGGGGAATGAGCAGTTCTTC
TRBJ2-7	TRBV28	once	16	TRBD2	CASSLIGLAGNYEQYF	TGTGCCAGCAGTTTAATCGGACTAGCGGGAAACTACGAGCAGTACTTC
TRBJ2-7	TRBV18	NA	11	NA	CASSHSYEQYF	TGTGCCAGCTCACACTCCTACGAGCAGTACTTC
TRBJ1-4	TRBV4-1	few	20	TRBD1	CASSQTRRQGAFSTNEKLFF	TGCGCCAGCAGCCAGACCAGAAGACAGGGGGCCTTTTCAACTAATGAAAAACTGTTTTTT
TRBJ2-6	TRBV7-3	once	16	NA	CASSRGRATGANVLTF	TGTGCCAGCAGCCGAGGCCGGGCAACTGGGGCCAACGTCCTGACTTTC
TRBJ1-4	TRBV2	few	15	NA	CASLTTGQDHEKLFF	TGTGCCAGCCTGACGACAGGTCAGGATCATGAAAAACTGTTTTTT
TRBJ2-5	TRBV10-3	NA	15	NA	CAISELGQTQETQYF	TGTGCCATCAGTGAGTTAGGACAGACTCAAGAGACCCAGTACTTC
TRBJ2-7	TRBV19	NA	13	NA	CASSTKGDTEQYF	TGTGCCAGTAGTACGAAGGGGGACACCGAGCAGTACTTC
TRBJ2-5	TRBV7-2	NA	12	NA	CASSSTGETQYF	TGTGCCAGCAGCTCGACTGGCGAGACCCAGTACTTC
TRBJ2-4	TRBV23-1	NA	16	NA	CASSQSARLAKNIQYF	TGCGCCAGCAGTCAATCGGCCCGCCTAGCCAAAAACATTCAGTACTTC
TRBJ2-3	TRBV7-3	once	14	TRBD2	CASSSAGATDTQYF	TGTGCCAGCAGCTCGGCGGGAGCCACAGATACGCAGTATTTT
TRBJ2-7	TRBV5-1	NA	16	TRBD1	CASSKEPGQGINEQYF	TGCGCCAGCAGCAAAGAACCGGGACAGGGGATCAACGAGCAGTACTTC
TRBJ2-3	TRBV5-6	NA	12	NA	CASMGSTDTQYF	TGTGCCAGCATGGGCTCCACAGATACGCAGTATTTT
TRBJ2-1	TRBV6-4	NA	13	NA	CASSGNRYNEQFF	TGTGCCAGCAGTGGAAACAGATACAATGAGCAGTTCTTC
TRBJ2-7	TRBV28	NA	13	NA	CASTDGGAYEQYF	TGTGCCAGCACCGACGGAGGGGCCTACGAGCAGTACTTC
TRBJ2-3	TRBV11-2	few	15	TRBD2	CASSLALAGGDTQYF	TGTGCCAGCAGCTTAGCACTAGCGGGTGGGGATACGCAGTATTTT
TRBJ1-2	TRBV18	NA	16	TRBD1	CASSPAGTGDRGGYTF	TGTGCCAGCTCACCGGCCGGGACAGGGGACCGAGGGGGCTACACCTTC
TRBJ1-3	TRBV19	NA	13	NA	CASRTASGNTIYF	TGTGCCAGTCGGACAGCCTCTGGAAACACCATATATTTT
TRBJ1-1	TRBV11-2	once	13	TRBD1	CASSLNRGTEAFF	TGTGCCAGCAGCTTAAACAGGGGAACTGAAGCTTTCTTT
TRBJ2-1	TRBV10-3	once	15	TRBD2	CAITRTSGGENEQFF	TGTGCCATCACCCGGACTAGCGGGGGGGAGAATGAGCAGTTCTTC
TRBJ1-5	TRBV6-6	NA	14	NA	CASSKRLGVEPQHF	TGTGCCAGCAGTAAAAGGTTAGGGGTTGAGCCCCAGCATTTT
TRBJ2-7	TRBV28	NA	14	NA	CASSVTVGNYEQYF	TGTGCCAGCAGTGTCACAGTCGGCAACTACGAGCAGTACTTC
TRBJ1-3	TRBV7-8	NA	16	NA	CASSLRALDSGNTIYF	TGTGCCAGCAGCTTAAGGGCACTCGACTCTGGAAACACCATATATTTT
TRBJ2-7	TRBV19	NA	14	TRBD1	CASSRQGRNYEQYF	TGTGCCAGTAGTAGACAGGGGAGAAACTACGAGCAGTACTTC
TRBJ2-1	TRBV2	NA	19	TRBD2	CASSDPAGLAGGSYNEQFF	TGTGCCAGCAGTGACCCCGCCGGACTAGCGGGAGGCTCCTACAATGAGCAGTTCTTC
TRBJ1-2	TRBV7-3	NA	13	NA	CASSSGGNYGYTF	TGTGCCAGCAGTTCAGGAGGGAACTATGGCTACACCTTC
TRBJ2-1	TRBV30	NA	14	TRBD2	CAWDSGRAGNEQFF	TGTGCCTGGGATAGCGGGAGGGCAGGGAATGAGCAGTTCTTC
TRBJ2-6	TRBV7-9	NA	17	NA	CASSLPQGGAGANVLTF	TGTGCCAGCAGCTTACCCCAGGGGGGGGCTGGGGCCAACGTCCTGACTTTC
TRBJ2-1	TRBV4-3	many	16	NA	CASSQSGAGSYNEQFF	TGCGCCAGCAGCCAGTCAGGGGCGGGATCTTACAATGAGCAGTTCTTC
TRBJ2-4	TRBV19	few	17	TRBD1	CASSIGQGAKAKNIQYF	TGTGCCAGTAGTATCGGGCAGGGGGCAAAAGCCAAAAACATTCAGTACTTC
TRBJ2-1	TRBV27	NA	15	TRBD2	CASSLGAGGTNEQFF	TGTGCCAGCAGTTTAGGGGCGGGGGGGACGAATGAGCAGTTCTTC
TRBJ2-6	TRBV5-6	NA	17	NA	CASSSPTQSSGANVLTF	TGTGCCAGCAGCTCCCCGACTCAGAGCTCTGGGGCCAACGTCCTGACTTTC
TRBJ2-1	TRBV7-3	NA	16	TRBD2	CASSLWTSGPYNEQFF	TGTGCCAGCAGCTTATGGACTAGCGGACCCTACAATGAGCAGTTCTTC
TRBJ2-1	TRBV5-4	NA	13	NA	CASSLDSYNEQFF	TGTGCCAGCAGCTTGGACTCCTACAATGAGCAGTTCTTC
TRBJ2-7	TRBV30	once	12	NA	CAWSVSRSEQYF	TGTGCCTGGAGTGTTTCAAGATCCGAGCAGTACTTC
TRBJ2-1	TRBV13	NA	16	NA	CASSSIVEGLGNEQFF	TGTGCCAGCAGCTCTATCGTTGAGGGCCTTGGGAATGAGCAGTTCTTC
TRBJ1-1	TRBV11-1	NA	13	NA	CASSLSEGRKAFF	TGTGCCAGCAGCTTATCGGAGGGGAGAAAAGCTTTCTTT
TRBJ1-1	TRBV28	NA	15	NA	CASSLFWGPNTEAFF	TGTGCCAGCAGTTTATTCTGGGGACCAAACACTGAAGCTTTCTTT
TRBJ2-1	TRBV5-1	NA	17	TRBD2	CASSPRTSGAFYNEQFF	TGCGCCAGCAGCCCCCGGACTAGCGGGGCCTTCTACAATGAGCAGTTCTTC
TRBJ1-4	TRBV6-1	once	13	NA	CAINRAPNEKLFF	TGTGCCATCAACCGGGCACCGAATGAAAAACTGTTTTTT
TRBJ1-2	TRBV5-1	few	13	TRBD1	CASSSTGVDGYTF	TGCGCCAGCAGCTCGACAGGGGTGGATGGCTACACCTTC
TRBJ2-1	TRBV7-9	NA	12	NA	CASSRGSGEQFF	TGTGCCAGCAGCCGGGGGTCCGGTGAGCAGTTCTTC
TRBJ2-7	TRBV28	NA	14	NA	CASRTLGESYEQYF	TGTGCCAGCAGGACCTTGGGGGAGTCCTACGAGCAGTACTTC
TRBJ1-2	TRBV11-2	NA	16	TRBD1	CASSSLRTDRPYGYTF	TGTGCCAGCAGCTCCCTCCGAACGGACAGGCCCTATGGCTACACCTTC
TRBJ2-3	TRBV7-2	NA	16	TRBD2	CASSPGLAGQLKDLYF	TGTGCCAGCAGCCCCGGACTAGCGGGGCAGTTGAAAGATTTGTATTTT
TRBJ2-5	TRBV18	few	15	TRBD1	CASSPQGQLEETQYF	TGTGCCAGCTCACCGCAGGGACAGCTAGAGGAGACCCAGTACTTC
TRBJ2-3	TRBV11-2	NA	15	NA	CASSLFAVSTDTQYF	TGTGCCAGCAGCCTATTCGCGGTTAGCACAGATACGCAGTATTTT
TRBJ2-1	TRBV27	once	16	TRBD1	CASRMMGTGTYNEQFF	TGTGCCAGCAGGATGATGGGGACAGGGACCTACAATGAGCAGTTCTTC
TRBJ2-2	TRBV27	NA	18	TRBD2	CASSFGFSGSRGSGELFF	TGTGCCAGCAGTTTCGGGTTTAGCGGGAGTCGGGGTTCCGGGGAGCTGTTTTTT
TRBJ1-4	TRBV7-8	NA	12	NA	CASSPLEGKLFF	TGTGCCAGCAGCCCTCTGGAAGGAAAACTGTTTTTT
TRBJ2-6	TRBV19	NA	14	NA	CASSRTAGANVLTF	TGTGCCAGTAGTAGGACAGCTGGGGCCAACGTCCTGACTTTC